The 28 T cell receptor beta chains given below trace back to one sample, sequenced in a study of human T cells and chemical hapten exposure. TCRdb reprocessed the 5' RACE reads with MiXCR, giving one entry per CDR3 protein. The sample holds about 140,000 distinct CDR3 sequences, over 3.5% seen once. Sequencing started from total RNA isolated from unfractionated whole blood. These receptors all stem from a female donor in good health.

On this clonotype: A much larger clonotype is one base distant, so this may be a read error. The rearrangement joins TRBV12-3 or TRBV12-4 to TRBJ2-7; TRBD2 is a possible D gene (5 bases). The CDR3 is 13 amino acids. V shed 5 bases and J shed 5 bases, with 13 bases lying between them. CDR3 bases: TGTGCCAGCAGTCCACGGGGAGCCGACGAGCAGTACTTC. The encoded protein is CASSPRGADEQYF.

This clonotype occurred many times. V gene TRBV11-2 combines with J gene TRBJ1-2, with D tentatively TRBD1 (6 bases). The CDR3 extends over 14 amino acids. The germline V gene encodes CDR1 SGHAT and CDR2 FQNNGV. V shed 4 bases and J shed 4 bases, with 13 bases lying between them. CDR3 sequence: CASSSVQGIYGYTF. The CDR3 nucleotides read TGTGCCAGCAGCTCAGTACAGGGAATCTATGGCTACACCTTC. Variable domain in full (rest from reference TRBV11-2 and TRBJ1-2): EAGVAQSPRYKIIEKRQSVAFWCNPISGHATLYWYQQILGQGPKLLIQFQNNGVVDDSQLPKDRFSAERLKGVDSTLKIQPAKLEDSAVYLCASSSVQGIYGYTFGSGTRLTVV.

This clonotype was detected ten times or more. The chain combines TRBV5-1 with TRBJ1-5, with 9 bases matching TRBD1. The junction had 8 bases not matched to a gene; V was cut back by 4 bases and J by 6 bases. Germline CDR1 and CDR2: SGHRS and YFSETQ. The CDR3 length is 15 residues. CDR3 sequence: CASSPGQGSGQPQHF. The CDR3 region has the DNA TGCGCCAGCAGCCCGGGACAGGGATCCGGTCAGCCCCAGCATTTT.

This clonotype came up a few times. The chain employs TRBV5-1 and TRBJ2-5; 10 bases agree with TRBD1. This CDR3 comprises 14 residues. Looked up from germline, CDR1 is SGHRS and CDR2 is YFSETQ. Trimming cost V 4 bases and J 1 base; bases outside gene matches: 1. In DNA, the CDR3 is TGCGCCAGCAGCCGGACAGGGGGCCAAGAGACCCAGTACTTC. Its translation: CASSRTGGQETQYF.

This clonotype appeared many times. The V call is TRBV5-1, the J call TRBJ1-5; D is unresolved. This CDR3 is 17 amino acids long. In germline, CDR1 is SGHRS, CDR2 YFSETQ. Between the trimmed V and J ends, which lost 7 bases and 4 bases, there was a span of 24 bases. This chain's CDR3 is CASLATLTALRNQPQHF. The CDR3 region has the DNA TGCGCCAGCCTTGCAACGTTAACTGCCCTCAGAAATCAGCCCCAGCATTTT.

V gene TRBV3-1 combines with J gene TRBJ2-7; the D is unclear. The CDR3 runs 14 residues. Germline assignment: CDR1 LGHDT and CDR2 YNNKEL (reference sequence). Trimming pared 1 base from V and 0 bases from J, leaving 7 bases between. The CDR3 DNA is TGTGCCAGCAGCCAAGTCATGAGCTCCTACGAGCAGTACTTC. This gives the protein CASSQVMSSYEQYF.

This clonotype was recorded many times. The chain combines TRBV10-2 with TRBJ2-3; D may be TRBD2 (6 bases). The CDR3 has 16 amino acids. The V gene's germline CDR1 is WSHSY and CDR2 SAAADI. Trimming removed 0 bases at V and 1 base at J, with 11 bases between. The CDR3 DNA follows: TGCGCCAGCAGTGAGTCATTTTGGAGGGGCACAGATACGCAGTATTTT. Translated, it gives CASSESFWRGTDTQYF.

This clonotype was found many times. The V and J genes are TRBV11-2 and TRBJ2-1; weak D call: TRBD2 (5 bases). There are 15 residues in the CDR3. Between the trimmed V and J ends, which lost 3 bases and 6 bases, there was a span of 15 bases. CDR1 and CDR2 (germline): SGHAT, FQNNGV. The CDR3, as DNA: TGTGCCAGCAGCTTTTACGGTAGCGCTGTCAATGAGCAGTTCTTC. It is translated as CASSFYGSAVNEQFF.

This clonotype was counted between two and nine times. The chain recombines TRBV19 with TRBJ2-1; D is unresolved. Germline-derived CDR1 and CDR2 are LNHDA and SQIVND (reference sequence). The V end lost 5 bases, the J end lost 9 bases, and 23 bases lay between the germline ends. The CDR3 runs to 16 residues. The CDR3 loop reads CASSPFGVRGAGEQFF. CDR3 sequence (DNA): TGTGCCAGTAGTCCTTTTGGTGTTAGAGGAGCCGGTGAGCAGTTCTTC.

This clonotype was observed many times. The rearrangement links TRBV7-9 to TRBJ1-1, with D tentatively TRBD1 (5 bases). V shed 6 bases and J shed 4 bases, with 9 bases lying between them. This CDR3 is 12 amino acids long. Germline values: CDR1 SEHNR, CDR2 FQNEAQ (reference sequence). The CDR3 bases are TGTGCCAGCAGTCGGCAGGGCACTGAAGCTTTCTTT. It encodes CASSRQGTEAFF. Combining the CDR3 with reference TRBV7-9 and TRBJ1-1 gives the whole variable domain DTGVSQNPRHKITKRGQNVTFRCDPISEHNRLYWYRQTLGQGPEFLTYFQNEAQLEKSRLLSDRFSAERPKGSFSTLEIQRTEQGDSAMYLCASSRQGTEAFFGQGTRLTVV.

This clonotype occurred many times. The V call is TRBV7-9, the J call TRBJ2-7, with 8 nucleotides matching TRBD1. Trimming took 4 bases from V and 0 from J; bases not matched to a gene: 2. The V gene's germline CDR1 is SEHNR and CDR2 FQNEAQ (reference sequence). This CDR3 comprises 14 residues. The CDR3 protein is CASSYGQGSYEQYF. CDR3 nucleotides: TGTGCCAGCAGCTACGGACAGGGCTCCTACGAGCAGTACTTC.

This clonotype was recorded a few times. The chain employs TRBV28 and TRBJ2-7, with D perhaps matching TRBD1 (7 bases). Germline loops: CDR1 MDHEN, CDR2 SYDVKM. CDR3 length: 15 residues. V dropped 5 bases and J dropped 2 bases, with 16 bases sitting between them. As DNA, the CDR3 is TGTGCCAGCAGTCCCCCGGACAGGAGGGCCTACGAGCAGTACTTC. Translation: CASSPPDRRAYEQYF.

This clonotype was picked up many times. The chain has TRBV18 and TRBJ2-1; D call uncertain. Germline V gene data show CDR1 as KGHSH and CDR2 as LQKENI. V was trimmed by 2 bases and J by 1 base, leaving 6 bases between them. This CDR3 has 14 amino acids. The CDR3, as DNA: TGTGCCAGCTCACCATCCGCATCCTACAATGAGCAGTTCTTC. Translating it yields CASSPSASYNEQFF.

This clonotype was observed at least ten times. The genes are TRBV12-3 or TRBV12-4 and TRBJ2-1; D perhaps matches TRBD1 (5 bases). V lost 5 bases, J lost 4 bases, and 9 bases lay in between. The CDR3 has 13 residues. CDR3 residues: CASSDRQYNEQFF. The CDR3 nucleotides read TGTGCCAGCAGTGACCGACAGTACAATGAGCAGTTCTTC.

Many counts were recorded for this clonotype. The chain has TRBV18 and TRBJ2-1; D tentatively fits TRBD1 or TRBD2 (6 bases each). CDR1 and CDR2 (germline): KGHSH, LQKENI. Trimming removed 0 bases at V and 7 bases at J, with 16 bases between. The CDR3 covers 16 residues. CDR3 sequence (DNA): TGTGCCAGCTCACCACCATCTGGGGGGCGTGGGAATGAGCAGTTCTTC. Protein sequence: CASSPPSGGRGNEQFF.

This clonotype turned up a few times. This chain connects TRBV18 to TRBJ2-2, with TRBD1 identical over 8 bases. The germline V gene has CDR1 KGHSH and CDR2 LQKENI. The CDR3 contains 14 residues. V lost 4 bases to trimming and J lost 4 bases; unmatched junction nucleotides: 2. CDR3 in amino acids: CASSRQGSTGELFF. In nucleotides, the CDR3 is TGTGCCAGCTCACGACAGGGGAGCACCGGGGAGCTGTTTTTT. Using reference TRBV18 and TRBJ2-2 for the parts outside the CDR3, the full variable domain is NAGVMQNPRHLVRRRGQEARLRCSPMKGHSHVYWYRQLPEEGLKFMVYLQKENIIDESGMPKERFSAEFPKEGPSILRIQQVVRGDSAAYFCASSRQGSTGELFFGEGSRLTVL.

In its sample, this clonotype was seen many times. The chain is built from TRBV6-2 or TRBV6-3 and TRBJ2-7; D perhaps matches TRBD2 (6 bases). V was clipped by 4 bases and J by 2 bases, with 18 bases between them. The germline CDR1 and CDR2 sequences are MNHEY and SVGEGT. The CDR3 runs to 16 residues. DNA for the CDR3: TGTGCCAGCAGTTCCCCACGGGACTTCCTTGCCTACGAGCAGTACTTC. It is translated as CASSSPRDFLAYEQYF.

This clonotype was detected many times. J is TRBJ2-3 and V is TRBV4-3; D assignment may be TRBD1 or TRBD2 (6 bases each). The CDR3 covers 17 residues. Germline CDR1 and CDR2: LGHNA and YSLEER. The V gene lost 0 bases and the J gene lost 6 bases, with 19 bases spanning the gap. The CDR3 here is CASSQEGGGSGSDTQYF. In DNA, the CDR3 is TGCGCCAGCAGCCAAGAAGGAGGGGGGTCGGGGTCGGATACGCAGTATTTT.

In this sample, this clonotype turned up many times. The rearrangement joins TRBV20-1 to TRBJ2-3; 8 bases match TRBD2. This CDR3 contains 17 residues. The V gene's germline CDR1 is DFQATT and CDR2 SNEGSKA (reference sequence). The V gene end was trimmed by 2 bases and the J gene end by 0 bases; junction bases not matched to a gene: 10. The CDR3 reads CSARLPGRGGSTDTQYF. The CDR3 region has the DNA TGCAGTGCTAGATTACCGGGTCGGGGGGGGAGCACAGATACGCAGTATTTT.

The table lists this clonotype with many counts. The chain couples TRBV7-6 to TRBJ2-1; D is uncertain. CDR1 is SGHVS and CDR2 is FNYEAQ in the germline V gene. V lost 1 base and J lost 7, with 11 bases in between. The CDR3 is made up of 14 amino acids. Here the CDR3 reads CASSLVALANEQFF. In DNA, the CDR3 is TGTGCCAGCAGCTTAGTGGCGTTGGCGAATGAGCAGTTCTTC.

This clonotype was counted ten times or more. The genes are TRBV2 and TRBJ2-7; TRBD2 might be the D (5 bases). With 6 bases removed from V and 3 bases from J, the gap between germline ends came to 15 bases. Germline values: CDR1 SNHLY, CDR2 FYNNEI. This CDR3 comprises 14 residues. The CDR3 DNA reads as TGTGCCAGCAGCCGAGGGCTTGGTTACTACGAGCAGTACTTC. The encoded protein is CASSRGLGYYEQYF.

The table lists this clonotype with many counts. CDR3 loop: CASSGLTRNTIYF. CDR3 DNA sequence: TGTGCCAGCAGCGGACTGACCAGAAACACCATATATTTT. The gene calls are TRBV6-5 and TRBJ1-3, with D unresolved. Trimming shortened V by 6 bases and J by 5 bases, and 11 bases separated the two germline ends. The CDR3 loop spans 13 amino acids. In germline, CDR1 is MNHEY, CDR2 SVGAGI.

This clonotype was found many times. The J gene is TRBJ1-3, the V gene TRBV4-2; D is undetermined. Trimming stripped 1 base from V and 2 bases from J, with 3 bases between. The CDR3 sequence is 13 residues long. The V gene's germline CDR1 is LGHNA and CDR2 YNFKEQ. Here the CDR3 reads CASSQAPGNTIYF. The CDR3 DNA reads as TGTGCCAGCAGCCAAGCCCCTGGAAACACCATATATTTT.

This clonotype has ten or more counts. The chain employs TRBV7-2 and TRBJ1-5; D not resolved. CDR1 and CDR2 from the germline V gene are SGHTA and FQGNSA. This CDR3 comprises 13 residues. Trimming removed 5 bases from V and 1 base from J, with 6 bases in between. Here the CDR3 reads CASSPQSNQPQHF. CDR3 bases: TGTGCCAGCAGCCCACAGAGCAATCAGCCCCAGCATTTT.

The sample holds many counts of this clonotype. The chain joins TRBV4-2 to TRBJ1-1; maybe TRBD1 (5 bases). The CDR3 runs 14 residues. Germline values: CDR1 LGHNA, CDR2 YNFKEQ. Trimming cost V 0 bases and J 5 bases, with 10 bases left between them. The CDR3 spells CASSQDAGGTEAFF. Here the CDR3 DNA reads TGTGCCAGCAGCCAAGATGCGGGGGGGACTGAAGCTTTCTTT.

The table lists this clonotype with many counts. The gene calls are TRBV5-1 and TRBJ2-2; the D is unclear. Germline CDR1 reads SGHRS; CDR2 reads YFSETQ. The CDR3 is 15 residues long. V lost 0 bases and J lost 2, with 8 bases in between. The CDR3 loop reads CASSLEVTNTGELFF. The DNA of the CDR3 is TGCGCCAGCAGCTTGGAAGTGACCAACACCGGGGAGCTGTTTTTT.

This clonotype appeared a few times. CDR3 region: CASSFIGVGETQYF. The CDR3 coding sequence is TGTGCCAGCAGTTTCATAGGGGTAGGAGAGACCCAGTACTTC. This chain joins TRBV6-6 and TRBJ2-5; D is possibly TRBD1 (5 bases). Germline lookup yields CDR1 MNHNY and CDR2 SVGAGI (reference sequence). Trimming left V 4 bases short and J 4 bases short, with 13 bases between. The CDR3 is made up of 14 amino acids.

This clonotype was recorded many times. The CDR3 protein is CASSQEGTSEYYEQYF. CDR3 nucleotides: TGTGCCAGCAGCCAAGAGGGGACTAGCGAGTATTACGAGCAGTACTTC. The rearrangement links TRBV4-2 to TRBJ2-7; the match to TRBD2 covers 10 bases. The germline V gene encodes CDR1 LGHNA and CDR2 YNFKEQ. V was clipped by 0 bases and J by 4 bases; unmatched bases: 6. This CDR3 comprises 16 residues.